The sequence of this T cell receptor beta chain was determined in a study of blood T cell repertoires in COVID-19. Study in general: The United States, Italy and Spain were the sources of the acute and convalescent COVID-19 samples. Sample material is recorded as cDNA or gDNA derived from T cells, B-cell-depleted T cells, or PBMCs.

Unmatched junction bases numbered 7, after V lost 6 bases and J lost 1 base. Germline CDR1 and CDR2: MNHEY and SVGEGT. The CDR3 length is 15 residues. As originally analysed: Estimation of nucleated cell counts was performed using reference gene primer amplification. Here immunoSEQ multiplex PCR was the method, and the copy in TCRdb shows in-frame clones only, minus some. V and J calls and clone size are those listed in that table; D and trimming were worked out from the DNA. The data show about 190,000 clones, with about 84% seen just once and under 5.5% held by the top ten. The material sequenced was peripheral blood. This clonotype originated in a woman in her twenties or thirties with acute or convalescent COVID-19. The chain employs TRBV6-2 or TRBV6-3 and TRBJ2-5, with 8 positions matching TRBD1. CDR3 sequence reads: CASSPGGVPQETQYF. The CDR3 bases are TGTGCCAGCAGCCCAGGGGGCGTCCCCCAAGAGACCCAGTACTTC.